Below, 12 T cell receptor beta chains from the same sample are listed, as sequenced in a study of beta chain features in type 1 diabetes. Expressed TCRB transcripts got sequenced, as all isolated RNA was reverse transcribed. Profiling relied on immunoSEQ multiplex PCR, and the TCRdb table lists in-frame clones only, not all of them. The sample shows about 930,000 clones, 17% of them seen only once. Source material: naive CD4+ T cells from blood. The receptors originated from a young woman in good health.

The chain couples TRBV7-2 to TRBJ2-3; TRBD2 aligns across 13 bases. The trim removed 7 bases at V and 7 bases at J, leaving 2 bases unmatched. Germline loops: CDR1 SGHTA, CDR2 FQGNSA. The CDR3 is 13 amino acids. CDR3 in amino acids: CASTGLAGYTQYF. The CDR3 DNA sequence: TGTGCCAGCACGGGACTAGCGGGGTATACGCAGTATTTT.

In its sample, this clone was seen a few times. The rearrangement links TRBV10-3 to TRBJ1-2; D is unresolved. Trimming removed 6 bases at V and 2 bases at J, with 7 bases between. There are 12 residues in the CDR3. Per the germline V gene, CDR1 is ENHRY and CDR2 is SYGVKD. CDR3 sequence: CAIRDPNYGYTF. The CDR3 coding sequence is TGTGCCATCAGAGACCCAAACTATGGCTACACCTTC.

The gene calls are TRBV21-1 and TRBJ2-1; whether TRBD2, the table's D call, matches the DNA was not checked. TRBV21-1 is labeled a pseudogene. This CDR3 region has 13 residues. The CDR3 loop is CITRSPSYNEQFF. CDR3 DNA: TGTATTACGAGGTCTCCCTCCTACAATGAGCAGTTCTTC.

This chain joins TRBV29-1 and TRBJ2-7; D is undetermined. This CDR3 is 13 amino acids long. The V gene lost 4 bases and the J gene lost 2 bases, with 12 bases spanning the gap. CDR1 is SQVTM and CDR2 is ANQGSEA in the germline V gene. The CDR3 loop reads CSVGGRVTYEQYF. CDR3 sequence (DNA): TGCAGCGTTGGGGGTCGGGTAACCTACGAGCAGTACTTC.

The V and J genes are TRBV14 and TRBJ2-2, with no clear D. Trimming pared 1 base from V and 2 bases from J, leaving 5 bases between. The CDR3 totals 14 residues. CDR1 and CDR2 from the germline V gene are SGHDN and FVKESK. The CDR3 sequence: CASSQVGNTGELFF. In DNA form, the CDR3 reads TGTGCCAGCAGCCAAGTCGGCAACACCGGGGAGCTGTTTTTT.

This clone was seen a handful of times. This chain connects TRBV5-4 to TRBJ2-5; no clear D. Trimming stripped 4 bases from V and 0 bases from J, with 13 bases between. Germline values: CDR1 SGHNT, CDR2 YYREEE (reference sequence). This CDR3 spans 15 amino acids. In DNA form, the CDR3 reads TGTGCCAGCAGCCCGTCCGGCAGACACCAAGAGACCCAGTACTTC. This translates into CASSPSGRHQETQYF.

This clone was detected only a few times. J is TRBJ1-4 and V is TRBV9, with D possibly being TRBD1 (6 bases). This CDR3 spans 14 amino acids. V gave up 3 bases and J gave up 3 bases, with 9 bases separating them. Germline assignment: CDR1 SGDLS and CDR2 YYNGEE. The CDR3 bases are TGTGCCAGCAGCGCGGACAGTCCTAATGAAAAACTGTTTTTT. It translates to CASSADSPNEKLFF.

This rearrangement joins TRBV6-1 to TRBJ2-6; D is ambiguous. CDR3 length: 15 amino acids. From germline, CDR1 is MNHNS and CDR2 SASEGT. The ends were cut back, 6 bases at V and 0 bases at J, with 9 bases in the middle. In DNA form, the CDR3 reads TGTGCCAGCAGAGGGCCACTCTCTGGGGCCAACGTCCTGACTTTC. This codes for CASRGPLSGANVLTF.

DNA of the CDR3: TGTGCCAGCAGCAAAAGCGGGAGGGGCACAGATACGCAGTATTTT. It translates to CASSKSGRGTDTQYF. This rearrangement joins TRBV28 to TRBJ2-3; TRBD2 agrees at 10 bases. Unmatched junction bases numbered 4, after V lost 6 bases and J lost 1 base. The CDR3 totals 15 residues. Germline V gene lookup returns CDR1 MDHEN and CDR2 SYDVKM.

V is TRBV25-1 and J is TRBJ2-3; TRBD1 is a possible D gene (6 bases). Germline CDR1 and CDR2: MGHDK and SYGVNS. This CDR3 spans 15 amino acids. The V end was cut by 3 bases, the J end by 0 bases, with 10 bases between. This CDR3 reads CASSETGPSTDTQYF. CDR3 coding DNA: TGTGCCAGCAGTGAGACAGGCCCTAGCACAGATACGCAGTATTTT.

The chain has TRBV7-2 and TRBJ2-3, with TRBD2 identical over 8 bases. The CDR3 has 16 amino acids. Germline V gives CDR1 SGHTA, CDR2 FQGNSA. J was trimmed by 4 bases and V by 4 bases; bases with no gene match: 10. CDR3 amino acids: CASSSGLGVASDTQYF. The CDR3 DNA sequence: TGTGCCAGCAGCTCGGGACTAGGGGTGGCCTCAGATACGCAGTATTTT.

This clone turned up a few times. The chain joins TRBV19 to TRBJ2-7, with 12 bases lining up with TRBD2. The germline V gene has CDR1 LNHDA and CDR2 SQIVND (reference sequence). This CDR3 is 16 amino acids long. V was clipped by 0 bases and J by 6 bases; unmatched bases: 6. DNA of the CDR3: TGTGCCAGTAGTATAGAGCTAGCGGGAGGGCTCGGCGAGCAGTACTTC. This sequence encodes CASSIELAGGLGEQYF.